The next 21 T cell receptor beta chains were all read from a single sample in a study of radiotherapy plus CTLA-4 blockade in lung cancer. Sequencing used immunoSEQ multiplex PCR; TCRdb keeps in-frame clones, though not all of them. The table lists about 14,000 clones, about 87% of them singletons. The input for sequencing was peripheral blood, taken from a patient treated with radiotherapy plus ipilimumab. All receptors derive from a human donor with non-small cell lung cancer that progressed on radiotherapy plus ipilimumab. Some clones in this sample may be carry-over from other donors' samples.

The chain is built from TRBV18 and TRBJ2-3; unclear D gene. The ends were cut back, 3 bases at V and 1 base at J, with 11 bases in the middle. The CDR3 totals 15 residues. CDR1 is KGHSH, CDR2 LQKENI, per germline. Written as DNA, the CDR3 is TGTGCCAGCTCACCGGCACAGTTCGGCACAGATACGCAGTATTTT. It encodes CASSPAQFGTDTQYF.

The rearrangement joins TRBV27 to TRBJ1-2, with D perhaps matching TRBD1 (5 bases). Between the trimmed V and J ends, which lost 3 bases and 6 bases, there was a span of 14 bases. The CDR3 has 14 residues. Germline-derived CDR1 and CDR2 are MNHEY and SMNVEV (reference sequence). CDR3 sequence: CASSFRAGRDGYTF. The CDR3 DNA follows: TGTGCCAGCAGTTTCCGGGCAGGGAGGGATGGCTACACCTTC.

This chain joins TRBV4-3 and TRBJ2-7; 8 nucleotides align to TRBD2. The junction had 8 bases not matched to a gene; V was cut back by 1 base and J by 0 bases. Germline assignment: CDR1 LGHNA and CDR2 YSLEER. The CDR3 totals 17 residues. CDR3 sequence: CASSQGFSGMSSYEQYF. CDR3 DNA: TGCGCCAGCAGCCAAGGATTTAGCGGGATGAGCTCCTACGAGCAGTACTTC.

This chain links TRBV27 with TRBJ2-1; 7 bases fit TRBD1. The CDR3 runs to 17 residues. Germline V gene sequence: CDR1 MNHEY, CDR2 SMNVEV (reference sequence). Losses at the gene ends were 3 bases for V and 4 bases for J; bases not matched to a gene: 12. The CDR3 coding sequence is TGTGCCAGCAGTTTCCTTACCGGGACAGACAATTACAATGAGCAGTTCTTC. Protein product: CASSFLTGTDNYNEQFF.

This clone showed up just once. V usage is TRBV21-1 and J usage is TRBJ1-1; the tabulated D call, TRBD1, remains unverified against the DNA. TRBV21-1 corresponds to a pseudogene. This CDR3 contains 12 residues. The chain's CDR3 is CASTRWATEAFF. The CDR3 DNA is TGTGCCAGCACAAGGTGGGCCACTGAAGCTTTCTTT.

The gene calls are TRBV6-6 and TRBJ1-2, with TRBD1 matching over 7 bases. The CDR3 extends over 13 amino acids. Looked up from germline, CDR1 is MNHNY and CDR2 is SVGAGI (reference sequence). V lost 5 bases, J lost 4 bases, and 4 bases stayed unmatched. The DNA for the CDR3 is TGTGCCAGCAGTCCTCAGGGGGGCTATGGCTACACCTTC. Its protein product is CASSPQGGYGYTF.

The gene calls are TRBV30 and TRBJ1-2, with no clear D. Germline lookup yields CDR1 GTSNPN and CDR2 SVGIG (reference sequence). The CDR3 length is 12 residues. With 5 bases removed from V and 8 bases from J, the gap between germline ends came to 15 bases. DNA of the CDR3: TGTGCCTGGCAGGAGCCGGGGATCGGCTACACCTTC. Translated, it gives CAWQEPGIGYTF. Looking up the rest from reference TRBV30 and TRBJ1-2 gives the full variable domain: SQTIHQWPATLVQPVGSPLSLECTVEGTSNPNLYWYRQAAGRGLQLLFYSVGIGQISSEVPQNLSASRPQDRQFILSSKKLLLSDSGFYLCAWQEPGIGYTFGSGTRLTVV.

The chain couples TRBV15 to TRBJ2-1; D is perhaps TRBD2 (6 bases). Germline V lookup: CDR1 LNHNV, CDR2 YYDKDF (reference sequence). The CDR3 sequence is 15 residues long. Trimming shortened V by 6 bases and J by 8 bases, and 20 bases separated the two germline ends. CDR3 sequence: CATRPDLGGSDEQFF. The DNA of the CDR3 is TGTGCCACCAGGCCCGATCTTGGGGGGAGCGATGAGCAGTTCTTC.

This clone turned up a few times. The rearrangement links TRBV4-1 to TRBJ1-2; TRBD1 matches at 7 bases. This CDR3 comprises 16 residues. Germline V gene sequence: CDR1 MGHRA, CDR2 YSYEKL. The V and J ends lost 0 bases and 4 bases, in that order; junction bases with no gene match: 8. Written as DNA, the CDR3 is TGCGCCAGCAGCCAAGATCCGACAGGGATTTTCTATGGCTACACCTTC. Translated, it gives CASSQDPTGIFYGYTF.

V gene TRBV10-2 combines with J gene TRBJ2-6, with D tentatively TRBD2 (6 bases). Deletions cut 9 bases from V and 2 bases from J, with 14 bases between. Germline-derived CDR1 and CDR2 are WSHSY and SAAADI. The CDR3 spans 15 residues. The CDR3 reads CASRESSTGANVLTF. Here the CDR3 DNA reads TGCGCCAGTCGGGAGTCGAGTACTGGGGCCAACGTCCTGACTTTC.

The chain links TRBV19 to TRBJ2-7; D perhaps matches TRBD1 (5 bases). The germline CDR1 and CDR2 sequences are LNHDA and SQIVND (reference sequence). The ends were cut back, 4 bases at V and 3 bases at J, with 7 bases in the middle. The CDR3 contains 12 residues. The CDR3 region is CASSKDSYEQYF. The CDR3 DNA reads TGTGCCAGTAGTAAAGACAGCTACGAGCAGTACTTC.

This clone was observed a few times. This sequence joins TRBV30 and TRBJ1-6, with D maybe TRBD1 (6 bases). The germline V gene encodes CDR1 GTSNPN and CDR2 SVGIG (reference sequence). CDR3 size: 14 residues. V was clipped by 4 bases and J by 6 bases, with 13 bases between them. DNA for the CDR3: TGTGCCTGGAACATAGGGGGACGTAATTCACCCCTCCACTTT. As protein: CAWNIGGRNSPLHF.

The CDR3 region has the DNA TGTGCCTGGAGCGCCAGACAGGGGACGTCGGGGACCGGGGAGCTGTTTTTT. Its translation is CAWSARQGTSGTGELFF. This chain uses TRBV30 with TRBJ2-2; 8 nucleotides align to TRBD1. J was trimmed by 5 bases and V by 3 bases; bases with no gene match: 14. CDR3 length: 17 amino acids. The germline V gene encodes CDR1 GTSNPN and CDR2 SVGIG (reference sequence).

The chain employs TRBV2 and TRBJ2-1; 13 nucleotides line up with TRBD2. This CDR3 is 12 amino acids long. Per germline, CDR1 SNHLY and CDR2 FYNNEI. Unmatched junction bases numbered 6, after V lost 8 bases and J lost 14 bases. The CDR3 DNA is TGTGCCAGCGGGACTAGCGGGACGATGGAGTTCTTC. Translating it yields CASGTSGTMEFF. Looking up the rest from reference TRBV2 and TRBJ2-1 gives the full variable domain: EPEVTQTPSHQVTQMGQEVILRCVPISNHLYFYWYRQILGQKVEFLVSFYNNEISEKSEIFDDQFSVERPDGSNFTLKIRSTKLEDSAMYFCASGTSGTMEFFGPGTRLTVL.

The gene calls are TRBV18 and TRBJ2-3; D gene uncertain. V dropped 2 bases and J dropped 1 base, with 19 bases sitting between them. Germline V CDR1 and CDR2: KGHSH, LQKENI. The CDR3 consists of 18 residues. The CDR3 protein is CASSPWFSPVSGTDTQYF. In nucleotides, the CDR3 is TGTGCCAGCTCACCATGGTTTTCTCCTGTCAGCGGCACAGATACGCAGTATTTT.

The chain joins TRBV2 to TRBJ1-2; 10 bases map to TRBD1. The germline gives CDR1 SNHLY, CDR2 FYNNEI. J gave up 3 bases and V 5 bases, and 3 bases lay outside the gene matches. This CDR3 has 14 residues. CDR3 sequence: CASSLTGGDYGYTF. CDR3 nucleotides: TGTGCCAGCAGTCTGACAGGGGGCGACTATGGCTACACCTTC.

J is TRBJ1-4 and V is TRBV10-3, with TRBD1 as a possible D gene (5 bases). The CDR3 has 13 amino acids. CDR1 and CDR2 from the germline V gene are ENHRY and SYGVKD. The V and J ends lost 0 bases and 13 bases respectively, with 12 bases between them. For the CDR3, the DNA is TGTGCCATCAGTGAGTCCCAGACAGTAGGACTGTTTTTT. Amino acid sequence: CAISESQTVGLFF.

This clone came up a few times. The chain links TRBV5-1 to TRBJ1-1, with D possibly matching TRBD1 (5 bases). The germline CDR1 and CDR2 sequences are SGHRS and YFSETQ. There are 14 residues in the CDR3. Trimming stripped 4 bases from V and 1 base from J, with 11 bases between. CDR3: CASSASGQNTEAFF. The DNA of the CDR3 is TGCGCCAGCAGCGCTAGCGGACAGAACACTGAAGCTTTCTTT. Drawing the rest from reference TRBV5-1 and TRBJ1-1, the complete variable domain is KAGVTQTPRYLIKTRGQQVTLSCSPISGHRSVSWYQQTPGQGLQFLFEYFSETQRNKGNFPGRFSGRQFSNSRSEMNVSTLELGDSALYLCASSASGQNTEAFFGQGTRLTVV.

This CDR3 reads CASSLAETGGYEQYF. The CDR3 DNA sequence: TGCGCCAGCAGCTTGGCCGAGACAGGGGGATACGAGCAGTACTTC. V is TRBV5-1 and J is TRBJ2-7, with 9 bases matching TRBD1. The CDR3 has 15 residues. J gave up 4 bases and V 0 bases, and 5 bases lay outside the gene matches. Germline loops: CDR1 SGHRS, CDR2 YFSETQ.

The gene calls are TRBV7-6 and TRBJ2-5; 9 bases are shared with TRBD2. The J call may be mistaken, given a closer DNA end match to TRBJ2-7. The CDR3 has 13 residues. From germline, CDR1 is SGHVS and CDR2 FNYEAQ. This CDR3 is CASSGGGAPEQYF. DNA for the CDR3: TGTGCCAGCAGTGGCGGGGGGGCCCCCGAGCAGTACTTC.

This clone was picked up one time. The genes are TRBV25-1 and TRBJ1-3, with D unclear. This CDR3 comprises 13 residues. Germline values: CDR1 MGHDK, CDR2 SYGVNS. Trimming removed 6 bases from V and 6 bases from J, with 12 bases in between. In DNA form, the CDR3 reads TGTGCCAGCAGGGTGGGCAGCACAAACACCATATATTTT. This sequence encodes CASRVGSTNTIYF.